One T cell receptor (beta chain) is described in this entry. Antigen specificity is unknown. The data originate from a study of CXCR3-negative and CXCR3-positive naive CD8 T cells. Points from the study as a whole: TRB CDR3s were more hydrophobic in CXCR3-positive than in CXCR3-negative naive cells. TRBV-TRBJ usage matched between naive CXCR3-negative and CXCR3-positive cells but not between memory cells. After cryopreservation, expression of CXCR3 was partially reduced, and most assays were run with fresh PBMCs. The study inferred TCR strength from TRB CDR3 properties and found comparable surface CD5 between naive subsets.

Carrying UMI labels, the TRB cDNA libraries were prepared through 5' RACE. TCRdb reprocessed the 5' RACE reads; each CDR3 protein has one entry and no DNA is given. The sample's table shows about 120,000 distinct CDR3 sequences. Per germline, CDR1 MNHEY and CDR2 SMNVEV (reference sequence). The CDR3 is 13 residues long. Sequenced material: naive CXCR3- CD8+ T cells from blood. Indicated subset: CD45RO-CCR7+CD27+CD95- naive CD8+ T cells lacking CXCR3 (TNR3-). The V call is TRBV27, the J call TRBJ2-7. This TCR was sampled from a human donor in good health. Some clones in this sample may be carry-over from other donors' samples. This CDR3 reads CASSQVGPYEQYF.